This T cell receptor (beta chain) came from a study of T-cell memory formation after mild COVID-19. Looking at the study overall: Clusters were largely donor specific. Study-level points and caveats: Clones contracting day 15 to 85 were balanced CD4/CD8; later expanders leaned CD4+. CD4+ contracting clones lay mainly in CM and EM, CD8+ ones in EMRA.

5'RACE with constant-segment primers yielded barcoded, UMI-tagged TCR alpha and TCR beta cDNA libraries. TCRdb passed the 5' RACE reads through MiXCR, listing each CDR3 protein once. Of 450,000 to 650,000 distinct CDR3 sequences listed, over 20% were seen once; the top ten hold around an eighth. V lost 4 bases to trimming and J lost 6 bases; unmatched junction nucleotides: 11. This CDR3 region has 16 residues. The germline V gene has CDR1 MGHRA and CDR2 YSYEKL. Points on this clonotype: Its cognate antigen is unknown.

The source of this sequence is an adult woman who had mild COVID-19 (a few samples of this study predate the infection). Cell type and time point are not known. Sample: PBMCs or a T cell subset sorted from them (not recorded which). The chain uses TRBV4-1 and TRBJ1-1, with 10 bases fitting TRBD1. CDR3: CASSPLFGTGVSEAFF. The CDR3 nucleotides are TGCGCCAGCAGCCCACTTTTCGGGACAGGGGTTTCTGAAGCTTTCTTT.